Below are 7 T cell receptor beta chains sequenced from a single sample in a study of monozygotic twins with inflammatory bowel disease. TCRdb re-called the 5' RACE reads; every CDR3 protein appears as one record, without DNA. The sample yields about 440,000 distinct CDR3 sequences, of which the top ten take up 2.4%. Input material: blood. These receptor sequences come from a human donor with ulcerative colitis or Crohn's disease, or a healthy co-twin of an affected twin (not recorded which).

CDR3 amino acids: CASAILSGELFF. The chain joins TRBV12-5 to TRBJ2-2. The germline CDR1 and CDR2 sequences are LGHNT and FRNRAP. This CDR3 is built from 12 residues. Together with reference TRBV12-5 and TRBJ2-2, the CDR3 gives the full variable domain: DARVTQTPRHKVTEMGQEVTMRCQPILGHNTVFWYRQTMMQGLELLAYFRNRAPLDDSGMPKDRFSAEMPDATLATLKIQPSEPRDSAVYFCASAILSGELFFGEGSRLTVL.

The chain employs TRBV20-1 and TRBJ2-1; TCRdb picks TRBD2, but there is no DNA to check that call. From germline, CDR1 is DFQATT and CDR2 SNEGSKA (reference sequence). There are 18 residues in the CDR3. The CDR3 protein is CSARAGLAGGSSYNEQFF.

The chain has TRBV3-1 and TRBJ1-1; without DNA, the TCRdb call of TRBD1 cannot be checked. The germline V gene has CDR1 LGHDT and CDR2 YNNKEL (reference sequence). The CDR3 sequence is 15 residues long. CDR3 protein: CASSQRDKGNTEAFF.

V is TRBV25-1 and J is TRBJ2-2. This CDR3 contains 13 residues. Germline-derived CDR1 and CDR2 are MGHDK and SYGVNS. The CDR3 is CASRGMNTGELFF.

The chain couples TRBV7-2 to TRBJ2-6; TCRdb selects TRBD1, and the lack of DNA leaves this call unchecked. Germline lookup yields CDR1 SGHTA and CDR2 FQGNSA. This CDR3 has 14 residues. The CDR3 protein is CASSDRTGVDVLTF.

The rearrangement links TRBV20-1 to TRBJ1-3; TCRdb names TRBD1, which stays unverified in the absence of DNA. This CDR3 is built from 16 residues. Germline V gene lookup returns CDR1 DFQATT and CDR2 SNEGSKA (reference sequence). This chain's CDR3 is CSATKGQGNSGNTIYF.

The chain recombines TRBV2 with TRBJ1-2; TCRdb gives TRBD1 as the D gene, but with no DNA this cannot be confirmed. This CDR3 has 14 residues. Germline V gene lookup returns CDR1 SNHLY and CDR2 FYNNEI. The CDR3 sequence: CASSEEGGRGPYTF.